The rows below give T cell receptor beta chains drawn from one sample of a study of cytomegalovirus exposure and HLA in healthy donors. Sequencing was performed with immunoSEQ multiplex PCR; in TCRdb, only in-frame clones are kept and a portion is missing. The sample shows 200,000 or so clones, 82% of them seen only once. The sample consisted of PBMCs. Receptor source: a woman aged 50 to 60 in good health and CMV-seropositive. Both conserved end residues are part of each CDR3. The D gene is left open where the match is weak. Clone size appears in some rows only: once, few, many, or a class for an expanded clone.

-	TRBJ1-2	-	TRBV5-1	TGCGCCAGCAGCCGGACAGATACTGAGTATGGCTACACCTTC	CASSRTDTEYGYTF
-	TRBJ1-1	-	TRBV7-2	TGTGCCAGCAGCTGGGGCATGAACACTGAAGCTTTCTTT	CASSWGMNTEAFF
TRBD2	TRBJ2-1	-	TRBV5-1	TGCGCCAGCAGCTTGGCCCCGGGAGGATTATATGAGCAGTTCTTC	CASSLAPGGLYEQFF
TRBD2	TRBJ2-5	-	TRBV13	TGTGCCAGCAGCTTAGGGTTTAGCGGGAGGGAAGAGACCCAGTACTTC	CASSLGFSGREETQYF
-	TRBJ2-5	once	TRBV13	TGTGCCAGCAGCTTACCTGGGCCCCAAGAGACCCAGTACTTC	CASSLPGPQETQYF
-	TRBJ1-1	few	TRBV6-5	TGTGCCAGCAGGATACACGGGATGAACACTGAAGCTTTCTTT	CASRIHGMNTEAFF
-	TRBJ2-7	once	TRBV10-3	TGTGCCACCGCCGGGACACAGAACCTTTACGAGCAGTACTTC	CATAGTQNLYEQYF
-	TRBJ1-2	-	TRBV18	TGTGCCAGCTCACCCGGGGTTGGTGCTACGCTATCTGGCTACACCTTC	CASSPGVGATLSGYTF
TRBD2	TRBJ2-1	few	TRBV5-4	TGTGCCAGCAGCTTGGCGAGGGGACTAGCGGGAGGAAATGAGCAGTTCTTC	CASSLARGLAGGNEQFF
TRBD2	TRBJ2-5	-	TRBV27	TGTGCCAGCAGTTCCTCGCTAGCGGGAGAGACCCAGTACTTC	CASSSSLAGETQYF
TRBD1	TRBJ2-1	-	TRBV6-6	TGTGCCAGCACCCGGGGGACAGGTATCAATGAGCAGTTCTTC	CASTRGTGINEQFF
TRBD1	TRBJ1-1	-	TRBV18	TGTGCCAGCTCCCCCCTGGACAGGAGTGGCTTCTTT	CASSPLDRSGFF
TRBD2	TRBJ2-5	-	TRBV18	TGTGCCAGCTCACCTACTAGCGGGGGGCCCCAAGAGACCCAGTACTTC	CASSPTSGGPQETQYF
TRBD1	TRBJ2-7	-	TRBV7-9	TGTGCCAGCAGCCGGACAGGGGGTGTCTACGAGCAGTACTTC	CASSRTGGVYEQYF
-	TRBJ1-2	once	TRBV7-9	TGTTCCAGCAGCTTAGTCAGTCTCTATGGCTACACCTTC	CSSSLVSLYGYTF
TRBD1	TRBJ2-7	few	TRBV5-1	TGCGCCAGCAGCAAAGGACAGGGCTGGGGGTACGAGCAGTACTTC	CASSKGQGWGYEQYF
-	TRBJ2-7	-	TRBV6-1	TGTGCCAGCAGTGAAGAGACGGGTCTTGTCGAGCAGTACTTC	CASSEETGLVEQYF
-	TRBJ1-4	once	TRBV6-4	TGTGCCAGCAGGGGGGGGCCCGGCACTAATGAAAAACTGTTTTTT	CASRGGPGTNEKLFF
TRBD1	TRBJ2-6	-	TRBV6-1	TGTGCCAGCAGTGAAGCGTTAAGGACAGGGGGGTCGTATGGGGCCAACGTCCTGACTTTC	CASSEALRTGGSYGANVLTF
TRBD2	TRBJ2-2	-	TRBV2	TGTGCCAGCAGTGAAGCAGTAGCGGGAGTACGAACCGGGGAGCTGTTTTTT	CASSEAVAGVRTGELFF
-	TRBJ2-1	-	TRBV11-2	TGTGCCAGCAGCTCCCCCGCGGGGTACGGTGAGCAGTTCTTC	CASSSPAGYGEQFF
-	TRBJ2-7	-	TRBV10-3	TGTGCCATCAGTGAGGTGGCGGGGAGCTACGAGCAGTACTTC	CAISEVAGSYEQYF
-	TRBJ2-7	-	TRBV7-9	TGTGCCAGCAGCCCGCAGGCAGCTTTCTCCTACGAGCAGTACTTC	CASSPQAAFSYEQYF
TRBD1	TRBJ2-5	-	TRBV28	TGTGCCAGCTCCGGGACAGGGGATGGTGAGACCCAGTACTTC	CASSGTGDGETQYF
-	TRBJ2-7	-	TRBV15	TGTGCCACCAGCAGGCGCAGGGACACCTACGAGCAGTACTTC	CATSRRRDTYEQYF
TRBD2	TRBJ2-1	-	TRBV28	TGTGCCAGCAGTAGTAGCGGGGTAAACAATGAGCAGTTCTTC	CASSSSGVNNEQFF
-	TRBJ2-5	-	TRBV18	TGTGCCAGCTCACCCCCAGGGGAGAGGGAGACCCAGTACTTC	CASSPPGERETQYF
-	TRBJ2-1	-	TRBV11-2	TGTGCCAGCAGCTTCACACACCGGGACTCAGAGCAGTTCTTC	CASSFTHRDSEQFF
TRBD2	TRBJ2-7	few	TRBV6-5	TGTGCCAGCAGTTACTCCGGGGGGGCGTTCTACGAGCAGTACTTC	CASSYSGGAFYEQYF
TRBD2	TRBJ2-5	-	TRBV4-1	TGCGCCAGCAGCCAAGATCCACCCACGGCGGGGGGGCAGCAAGAGACCCAGTACTTC	CASSQDPPTAGGQQETQYF
-	TRBJ2-2	once	TRBV5-1	TGCGCCAGCAGCTTACTGGCCAGGGTTATGGCCGGGGAGCTGTTTTTT	CASSLLARVMAGELFF
TRBD1	TRBJ1-6	-	TRBV5-1	TGCGCCAGCAGCTTAGGACAGGGGGAGAGGTCACCCCTCCACTTT	CASSLGQGERSPLHF
TRBD1	TRBJ1-6	-	TRBV7-9	TGTGCCAGCAGCTTCGCCGGGACAGGGGGGCTCGATTCACCCCTCCACTTT	CASSFAGTGGLDSPLHF
-	TRBJ2-3	-	TRBV21-1	TGTGCCAGCAGCAAAGTCAGCGCCGGTTTCGGGACAGATACGCAGTATTTT	CASSKVSAGFGTDTQYF
-	TRBJ2-2	-	TRBV19	TGTGCCAGTAGTATAACAGGGTTGAACACCGGGGAGCTGTTTTTT	CASSITGLNTGELFF
-	TRBJ2-1	-	TRBV11-3	TGTGCCAGCAGCCATCAGGGCTCCTACAATGAGCAGTTCTTC	CASSHQGSYNEQFF
-	TRBJ1-2	-	TRBV10-3	TGTGCCATCCGGGGACAAGGAGACTACACCTTC	CAIRGQGDYTF
TRBD2	TRBJ2-1	few	TRBV9	TGTGCCAGCAGCGTATTAAACCAGCGGGGGGATGAGCAGTTCTTC	CASSVLNQRGDEQFF
-	TRBJ2-1	few	TRBV10-3	TGTGCCATCGAGGGTAATGGTAATGAGCAGTTCTTC	CAIEGNGNEQFF
-	TRBJ2-6	-	TRBV28	TGTGCCAGCAGTTTAATAGGCATCTCTGGGGCCAACGGCCTGACTTTC	CASSLIGISGANGLTF
TRBD2	TRBJ2-5	-	TRBV6-5	TGTGCCAGCAGAACTAGCGGGAGAGGATGGCAGACCCAGTACTTC	CASRTSGRGWQTQYF
-	TRBJ1-5	-	TRBV6-1	TGTGCCAGCAGACCCCACGGAGGTGGGAATCAGCCCCAGCATTTT	CASRPHGGGNQPQHF
-	TRBJ2-7	-	TRBV28	TGTGCCAGCAGTTTAGGCCTCTACGAGCAGTACTTC	CASSLGLYEQYF
-	TRBJ2-5	once	TRBV5-6	TGTGCCAGCAGCCCCGGTACCCAAGAGACCCAGTACTTC	CASSPGTQETQYF
TRBD1	TRBJ2-7	-	TRBV6-1	TGTGCCAGCAGTGAGAAAACAGGGGGTGGGTCCTACGAGCAGTACTTC	CASSEKTGGGSYEQYF
-	TRBJ1-2	-	TRBV6-1	TGTGCCAGCAGTGAAGGGTCATACCGGGGCTATGGCTACACCTTC	CASSEGSYRGYGYTF
TRBD1	TRBJ1-5	once	TRBV28	TGTGCCAGCATTCGGACCCCGACAGGGGGCAATCAGCCCCAGCATTTT	CASIRTPTGGNQPQHF
TRBD1	TRBJ2-1	-	TRBV27	TGTGCCAGCAAAGGGACAGGGCTGGGTCGTAGTGAGCAGTTCTTC	CASKGTGLGRSEQFF